This TCR beta chain was retrieved from a study of spatial heterogeneity in lung cancer. Germline V CDR1 and CDR2: MDHEN, SYDVKM. The V and J ends lost 8 bases and 3 bases respectively, with 19 bases between them. The CDR3 extends over 16 amino acids. TCRdb redid the calling of the 5' RACE reads with MiXCR, one entry per CDR3 protein. The sample has 85,000 to 100,000 distinct CDR3 sequences, approximately 12% seen once. Time point reported: sample taken at primary tumor resection. The source of this sequence is a male donor with early-stage non-small cell lung cancer. The sequencing here drew on PBMCs, taken at surgery. The chain uses TRBV28 and TRBJ2-2, with D uncertain. CDR3 loop: CASYATPGPDTGELFF. The CDR3 region has the DNA TGTGCCAGCTATGCTACTCCCGGGCCCGACACCGGGGAGCTGTTTTTT. The whole variable domain, remainder taken from reference TRBV28 and TRBJ2-2, is DVKVTQSSRYLVKRTGEKVFLECVQDMDHENMFWYRQDPGLGLRLIYFSYDVKMKEKGDIPEGYSVSREKKERFSLILESASTNQTSMYLCASYATPGPDTGELFFGEGSRLTVL.